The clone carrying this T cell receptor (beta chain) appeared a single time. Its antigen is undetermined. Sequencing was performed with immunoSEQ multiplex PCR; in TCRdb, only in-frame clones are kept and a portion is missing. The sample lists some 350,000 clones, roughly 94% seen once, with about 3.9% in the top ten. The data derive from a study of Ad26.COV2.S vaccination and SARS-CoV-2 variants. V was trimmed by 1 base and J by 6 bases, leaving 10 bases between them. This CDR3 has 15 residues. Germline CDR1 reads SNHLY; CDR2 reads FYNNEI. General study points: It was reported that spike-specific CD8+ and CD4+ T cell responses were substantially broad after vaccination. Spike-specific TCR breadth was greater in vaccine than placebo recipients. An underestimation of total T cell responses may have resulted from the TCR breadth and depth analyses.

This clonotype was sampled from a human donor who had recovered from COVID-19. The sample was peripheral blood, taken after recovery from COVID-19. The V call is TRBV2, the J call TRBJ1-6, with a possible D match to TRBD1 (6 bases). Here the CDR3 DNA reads TGTGCCAGCAGTGAAGGACAGGCGGGTAATTCACCCCTCCACTTT. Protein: CASSEGQAGNSPLHF.